Below, 5 T cell receptor beta chains from the same sample are listed, as sequenced in a study of PD-1 blockade in classical Hodgkin lymphoma. Clones were read by immunoSEQ multiplex PCR, and TCRdb kept only the in-frame ones, dropping some. The sample consists of about 15,000 clones, 55% to 80% of them appearing once. Following autologous stem cell transplantation, relapse occurred in every patient, and exposure to brentuximab vedotin varied. The source material was peripheral blood mononuclear cells (PBMCs), sampled at baseline. Source of these receptors: a human donor with classical Hodgkin lymphoma.

The gene calls are TRBV7-8 and TRBJ2-3; 7 bases agree with TRBD1. V was pared by 6 bases and J by 2 bases, with 8 bases of the junction left unmatched. Germline CDR1 SGHVS, CDR2 FQNEAQ. The CDR3 is 15 amino acids. CDR3: CASRRTGAFTDTQYF. The CDR3 DNA is TGTGCCAGCAGAAGAACAGGGGCCTTCACAGATACGCAGTATTTT.

This clone was seen a few times. This rearrangement joins TRBV7-9 to TRBJ1-5; 7 bases fit TRBD1. Germline V gene lookup returns CDR1 SEHNR and CDR2 FQNEAQ (reference sequence). This CDR3 has 14 amino acids. The V and J ends lost 4 bases and 6 bases, in that order; junction bases with no gene match: 6. CDR3 protein: CASSSQGEGQPQHF. DNA of the CDR3: TGTGCCAGCAGCTCGCAGGGGGAGGGTCAGCCCCAGCATTTT.

The V call is TRBV27, the J call TRBJ2-7, with 11 positions matching TRBD1. The V segment lost 3 bases and the J segment 4 bases; nucleotides outside the gene matches: 8. This CDR3 spans 16 amino acids. The germline CDR1 and CDR2 sequences are MNHEY and SMNVEV (reference sequence). CDR3 DNA: TGTGCCAGCAGTTTTATCGTAGGACAGGGGGCGTACGAGCAGTACTTC. Protein product: CASSFIVGQGAYEQYF.

CDR3 DNA: TGTGCCAGCATAGGGGGACCCAGAGGGACAGATACGCAGTATTTT. The encoded protein is CASIGGPRGTDTQYF. The chain has TRBV6-1 and TRBJ2-3, with D perhaps matching TRBD1 (6 bases). Germline V gene data show CDR1 as MNHNS and CDR2 as SASEGT. This CDR3 comprises 15 residues. Trimming shortened V by 7 bases and J by 3 bases, and 17 bases separated the two germline ends.

This clone was seen only once. CDR3 sequence reads: CASGVGGGTEAFF. CDR3 sequence (DNA): TGTGCCAGCGGGGTTGGAGGGGGCACTGAAGCTTTCTTT. The gene calls are TRBV18 and TRBJ1-1, with D perhaps matching TRBD1 (6 bases). Germline V CDR1 and CDR2: KGHSH, LQKENI. The CDR3 sequence is 13 residues long. V was cut by 8 bases and J by 4 bases, with 14 bases left in between.